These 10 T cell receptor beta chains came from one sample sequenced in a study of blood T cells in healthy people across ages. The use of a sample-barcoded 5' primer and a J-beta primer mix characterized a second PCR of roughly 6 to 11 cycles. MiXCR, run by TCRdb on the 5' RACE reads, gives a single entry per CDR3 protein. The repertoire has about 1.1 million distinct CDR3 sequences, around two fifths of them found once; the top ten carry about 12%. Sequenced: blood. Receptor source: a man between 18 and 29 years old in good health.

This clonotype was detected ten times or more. CDR3 in amino acids: CASSQGLRGTLKMGYEQYF. Written as DNA, the CDR3 is TGTGCCAGCAGCCAAGGATTGAGGGGGACACTTAAAATGGGCTACGAGCAGTACTTC. The chain uses TRBV14 and TRBJ2-7, with D perhaps matching TRBD1 (6 bases). V gave up 1 base and J gave up 3 bases, with 25 bases separating them. The CDR3 has 19 amino acids. CDR1 SGHDN and CDR2 FVKESK come from the germline V gene.

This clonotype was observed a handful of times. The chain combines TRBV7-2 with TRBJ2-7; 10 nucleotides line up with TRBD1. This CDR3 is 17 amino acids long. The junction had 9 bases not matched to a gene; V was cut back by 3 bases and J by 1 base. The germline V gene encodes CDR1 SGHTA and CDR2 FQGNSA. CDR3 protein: CASSLELGTGVSYEQYF. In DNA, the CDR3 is TGTGCCAGCAGCTTGGAACTCGGGACAGGGGTTTCCTACGAGCAGTACTTC.

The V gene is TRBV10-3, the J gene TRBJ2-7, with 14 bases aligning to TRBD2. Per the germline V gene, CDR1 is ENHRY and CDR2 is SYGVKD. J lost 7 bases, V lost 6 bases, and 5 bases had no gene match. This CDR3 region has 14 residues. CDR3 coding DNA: TGTGCCATCAGGACTAGCGGGGGGGCCGATGAGCAGTACTTC. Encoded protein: CAIRTSGGADEQYF.

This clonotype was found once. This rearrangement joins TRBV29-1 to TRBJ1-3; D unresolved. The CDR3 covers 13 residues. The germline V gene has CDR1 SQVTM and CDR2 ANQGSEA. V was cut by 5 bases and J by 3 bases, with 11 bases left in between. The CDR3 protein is CSVRKGGGNTIYF. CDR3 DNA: TGCAGCGTTAGAAAGGGAGGTGGAAACACCATATATTTT.

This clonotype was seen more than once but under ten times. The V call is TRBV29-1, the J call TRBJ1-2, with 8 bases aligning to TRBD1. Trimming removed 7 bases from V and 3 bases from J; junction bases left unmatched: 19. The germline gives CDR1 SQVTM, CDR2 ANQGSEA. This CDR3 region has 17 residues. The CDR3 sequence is CSGLGRDRQTSDYGYTF. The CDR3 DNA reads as TGCAGCGGTTTGGGGAGGGACAGGCAGACGTCCGACTATGGCTACACCTTC.

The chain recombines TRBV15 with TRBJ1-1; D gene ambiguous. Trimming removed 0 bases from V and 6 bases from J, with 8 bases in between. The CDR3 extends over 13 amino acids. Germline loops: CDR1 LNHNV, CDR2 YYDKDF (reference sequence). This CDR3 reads CATSRDRGSEAFF. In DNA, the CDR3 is TGTGCCACCAGCAGAGATCGGGGATCTGAAGCTTTCTTT.

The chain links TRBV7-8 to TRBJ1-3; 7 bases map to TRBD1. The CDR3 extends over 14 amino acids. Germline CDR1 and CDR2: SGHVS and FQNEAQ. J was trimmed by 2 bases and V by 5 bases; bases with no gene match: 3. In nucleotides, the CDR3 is TGTGCCAGCAGCCGGGGGACAGCTGGAAACACCATATATTTT. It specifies CASSRGTAGNTIYF. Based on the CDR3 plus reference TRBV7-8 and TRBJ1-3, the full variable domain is GAGVSQSPRYKVAKRGQDVALRCDPISGHVSLFWYQQALGQGPEFLTYFQNEAQLDKSGLPSDRFFAERPEGSVSTLKIQRTQQEDSAVYLCASSRGTAGNTIYFGEGSWLTVV.

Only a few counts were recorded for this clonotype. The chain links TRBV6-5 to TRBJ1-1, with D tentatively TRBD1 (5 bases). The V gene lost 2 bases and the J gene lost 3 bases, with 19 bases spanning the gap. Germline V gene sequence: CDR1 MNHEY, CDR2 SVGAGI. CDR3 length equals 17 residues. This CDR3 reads CASSYEAGLKGDTEAFF. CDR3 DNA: TGTGCCAGCAGTTACGAGGCAGGCCTAAAAGGGGACACTGAAGCTTTCTTT.

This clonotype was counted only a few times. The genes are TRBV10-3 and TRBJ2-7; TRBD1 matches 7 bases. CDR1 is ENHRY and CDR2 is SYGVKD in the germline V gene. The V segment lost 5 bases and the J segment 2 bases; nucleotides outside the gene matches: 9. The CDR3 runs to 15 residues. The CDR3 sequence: CAISMGQSRPYEQYF. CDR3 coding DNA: TGTGCCATCAGTATGGGACAGTCTAGGCCCTACGAGCAGTACTTC.

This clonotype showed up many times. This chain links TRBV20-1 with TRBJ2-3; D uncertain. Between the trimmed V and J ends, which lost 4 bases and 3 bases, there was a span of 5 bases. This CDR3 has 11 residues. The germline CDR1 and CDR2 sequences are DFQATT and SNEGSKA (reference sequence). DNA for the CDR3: TGCAGTGCTACCGCTACAGATACGCAGTATTTT. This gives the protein CSATATDTQYF.